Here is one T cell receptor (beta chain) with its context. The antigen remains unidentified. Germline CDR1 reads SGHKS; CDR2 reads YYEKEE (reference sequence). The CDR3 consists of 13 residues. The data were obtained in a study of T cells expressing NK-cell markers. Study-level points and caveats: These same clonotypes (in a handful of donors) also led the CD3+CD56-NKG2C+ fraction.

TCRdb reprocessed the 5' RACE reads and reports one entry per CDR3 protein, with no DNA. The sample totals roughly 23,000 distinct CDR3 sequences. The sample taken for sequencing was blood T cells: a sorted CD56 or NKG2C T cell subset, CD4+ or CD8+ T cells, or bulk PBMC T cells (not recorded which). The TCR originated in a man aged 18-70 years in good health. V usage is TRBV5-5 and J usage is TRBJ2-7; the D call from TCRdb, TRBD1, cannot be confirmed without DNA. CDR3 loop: CASSLWTAYEQYF. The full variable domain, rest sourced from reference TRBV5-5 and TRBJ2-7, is DAGVTQSPTHLIKTRGQQVTLRCSPISGHKSVSWYQQVLGQGPQFIFQYYEKEERGRGNFPDRFSARQFPNYSSELNVNALLLGDSALYLCASSLWTAYEQYFGPGTRLTVT.